This TCR beta chain derives from a study of neoadjuvant anti-PD-1 for oral cavity cancer. Study as a whole: Nivolumab at 3 mg/kg was mostly given biweekly, three to four doses, pre-surgery.

Stage II-IVA oral cavity squamous cell carcinoma was new and untreated by systemic or radiation therapy. Germline trimming cut 6 bases from V and 1 base from J; bases unmatched to any gene: 5. Germline CDR1 is MDHEN and CDR2 is SYDVKM. The CDR3 extends over 15 amino acids. The protocol was immunoSEQ multiplex PCR, while the TCRdb copy is restricted to in-frame clones and leaves out a portion. Of some 7,100 clones in the sample, 50% to 75% were seen once. The TCR was taken from a person between 40 and 80 years old with oral cavity squamous cell carcinoma. The source material was tumor tissue, sampled before nivolumab (anti-PD-1) treatment. V is TRBV28 and J is TRBJ2-7; 11 bases align to TRBD2. CDR3 protein: CASRRGTSGSYEQYF. The DNA of the CDR3 is TGTGCCAGCAGGAGAGGGACTAGCGGTTCCTACGAGCAGTACTTC.